Listed below are T cell receptor beta chains from one sample, sequenced in a study of cytomegalovirus exposure and HLA in healthy donors. TCRdb's table, derived via immunoSEQ multiplex PCR, lists solely in-frame clones and lacks some. The sample lists about 180,000 clones; roughly 82% were seen once. The material sequenced was PBMCs. All receptors come from a woman in her forties or fifties in good health and CMV-seronegative. Both conserved end residues are part of each CDR3. The order of the fields is J gene, D gene, clone size, V gene, CDR3 DNA, CDR3 protein. The D gene is left open where the match is weak. Clone sizes are given selectively: once, few, many, or a class where the clone is expanded.

j_gene: TRBJ2-1; d_gene: NA; abundance: NA; v_gene: TRBV9; CDR3nt: TGTGCCAGCAGCCCCCCGGGGTTTCAAACCTACAATGAGCAGTTCTTC; CDR3aa: CASSPPGFQTYNEQFF
j_gene: TRBJ2-2; d_gene: NA; abundance: NA; v_gene: TRBV5-1; CDR3nt: TGCGCCAGCAGCCCCCCTGGGGGGTCCGGCGGGGAGCTGTTTTTT; CDR3aa: CASSPPGGSGGELFF
j_gene: TRBJ1-3; d_gene: NA; abundance: NA; v_gene: TRBV4-3; CDR3nt: TGCGCCAGCAGCCAAATGATAGCGGGTGCCAACACCATATATTTT; CDR3aa: CASSQMIAGANTIYF
j_gene: TRBJ1-2; d_gene: NA; abundance: NA; v_gene: TRBV7-9; CDR3nt: TGTGCCAGCAGCTCCTACCCGGAGACCGTAAAAAACTATGGCTACACCTTC; CDR3aa: CASSSYPETVKNYGYTF
j_gene: TRBJ2-7; d_gene: TRBD2; abundance: NA; v_gene: TRBV7-2; CDR3nt: TGTGCCAGCAGCTTACGTCACGGGGGGGCCTACGAGCAGTACTTC; CDR3aa: CASSLRHGGAYEQYF
j_gene: TRBJ2-3; d_gene: NA; abundance: NA; v_gene: TRBV6-1; CDR3nt: TGTGCCAGCCGTGAAGGGGGGCGTTTCACAGATACGCAGTATTTT; CDR3aa: CASREGGRFTDTQYF
j_gene: TRBJ1-5; d_gene: TRBD1; abundance: NA; v_gene: TRBV6-5; CDR3nt: TGTGCCAGCAGTGTGGGCAGGGGGCGGCAGCCCCAGCATTTT; CDR3aa: CASSVGRGRQPQHF
j_gene: TRBJ2-1; d_gene: TRBD2; abundance: few; v_gene: TRBV29-1; CDR3nt: TGCAGCGCTGGGAGGGGTTTCGATGAGCAGTTCTTC; CDR3aa: CSAGRGFDEQFF
j_gene: TRBJ2-7; d_gene: NA; abundance: NA; v_gene: TRBV4-2; CDR3nt: TGTGCCAGCAGCCAAGCTCTAGCCTCCTACGAGCAGTACTTC; CDR3aa: CASSQALASYEQYF
j_gene: TRBJ2-7; d_gene: TRBD2; abundance: once; v_gene: TRBV5-5; CDR3nt: TGTGCCAGCAGCCACCGACCAGCGGGAGTTGACGAGCAGTACTTC; CDR3aa: CASSHRPAGVDEQYF
j_gene: TRBJ2-1; d_gene: TRBD2; abundance: NA; v_gene: TRBV30; CDR3nt: TGTGCCTGGAGACTAGCGGGGGAGGGGTTCTTC; CDR3aa: CAWRLAGEGFF
j_gene: TRBJ2-1; d_gene: NA; abundance: once; v_gene: TRBV4-1; CDR3nt: TGCGCCAGCAGCCACAACTCGGACAGAAACAATGAGCAGTTCTTC; CDR3aa: CASSHNSDRNNEQFF
j_gene: TRBJ1-1; d_gene: NA; abundance: NA; v_gene: TRBV15; CDR3nt: TGTGCCACCAGCAGAGGCCCCAGTAACACTGAAGCTTTCTTT; CDR3aa: CATSRGPSNTEAFF
j_gene: TRBJ1-1; d_gene: NA; abundance: NA; v_gene: TRBV7-9; CDR3nt: TGTGCCAGCAGCTGGGGGGGGGCGGACACTGAAGCTTTCTTT; CDR3aa: CASSWGGADTEAFF
j_gene: TRBJ2-1; d_gene: NA; abundance: NA; v_gene: TRBV5-1; CDR3nt: TGCGCCAGCAGCTTGCTGAGGAGCAATGAGCAGTTCTTC; CDR3aa: CASSLLRSNEQFF
j_gene: TRBJ1-2; d_gene: NA; abundance: NA; v_gene: TRBV5-4; CDR3nt: TGTGCCAGCAGTCTGGTGGCTTCCTATGGCTACACCTTC; CDR3aa: CASSLVASYGYTF
j_gene: TRBJ2-1; d_gene: TRBD2; abundance: few; v_gene: TRBV11-3; CDR3nt: TGTGCCAGCAGCTTACTAGCGGACTCCTACAATGAGCAGTTCTTC; CDR3aa: CASSLLADSYNEQFF
j_gene: TRBJ2-7; d_gene: NA; abundance: NA; v_gene: TRBV7-2; CDR3nt: TGTGCCAGCAGCTTAGGCGGACTAGGGGGAAGTTACGAGCAGTACTTC; CDR3aa: CASSLGGLGGSYEQYF
j_gene: TRBJ2-3; d_gene: NA; abundance: NA; v_gene: TRBV11-3; CDR3nt: TGTGCCAGCAGCTTGGGGCTAGAAGGAGATACGCAGTATTTT; CDR3aa: CASSLGLEGDTQYF
j_gene: TRBJ1-1; d_gene: NA; abundance: NA; v_gene: TRBV7-3; CDR3nt: TGTGCCAGCAGCCCCCTACCGGACACTGAAGCTTTCTTT; CDR3aa: CASSPLPDTEAFF
j_gene: TRBJ2-3; d_gene: TRBD2; abundance: NA; v_gene: TRBV6-1; CDR3nt: TGTGCCAGCTCCCCCGCGGGGGGGCCAGATACGCAGTATTTT; CDR3aa: CASSPAGGPDTQYF
j_gene: TRBJ1-5; d_gene: NA; abundance: NA; v_gene: TRBV7-6; CDR3nt: TGTGCCAGCAGCTTAGTTTTCGGGCAGCCCCAGCATTTT; CDR3aa: CASSLVFGQPQHF
j_gene: TRBJ1-6; d_gene: NA; abundance: NA; v_gene: TRBV19; CDR3nt: TGTGCCAGCAAAAGACAGGTTTGGGATAATTCACCCCTCCACTTT; CDR3aa: CASKRQVWDNSPLHF
j_gene: TRBJ2-1; d_gene: TRBD2; abundance: few; v_gene: TRBV29-1; CDR3nt: TGCAGCGGCAGCCCGGGACTAGACTCCGATGAGCAGTTCTTC; CDR3aa: CSGSPGLDSDEQFF
j_gene: TRBJ1-1; d_gene: NA; abundance: NA; v_gene: TRBV7-2; CDR3nt: TGTGCCAGCAGCTTAGGCCACACGGGAACTGAAGCTTTCTTT; CDR3aa: CASSLGHTGTEAFF
j_gene: TRBJ2-1; d_gene: NA; abundance: NA; v_gene: TRBV6-5; CDR3nt: TGTGCCAGCAGCTCGGGGGAGTCCTACAATGAGCAGTTCTTC; CDR3aa: CASSSGESYNEQFF
j_gene: TRBJ2-6; d_gene: NA; abundance: NA; v_gene: TRBV28; CDR3nt: TGTGCCAGCAATCCTCAGGGCTCTGGGGCCAACGTCCTGACTTTC; CDR3aa: CASNPQGSGANVLTF
j_gene: TRBJ2-5; d_gene: TRBD2; abundance: NA; v_gene: TRBV28; CDR3nt: TGTGCAACCTATAAAGCGGGGCGGCAAGAGACCCAGTACTTC; CDR3aa: CATYKAGRQETQYF
j_gene: TRBJ1-2; d_gene: NA; abundance: once; v_gene: TRBV2; CDR3nt: TGTGCCAGCAGTGAAATGGGGGGTCAGGGTGGAGGCTACACCTTC; CDR3aa: CASSEMGGQGGGYTF
j_gene: TRBJ2-2; d_gene: NA; abundance: few; v_gene: TRBV5-1; CDR3nt: TGCGCCAGCAGCTTAATCTATGCGAACACCGGGGAGCTGTTTTTT; CDR3aa: CASSLIYANTGELFF
j_gene: TRBJ2-7; d_gene: NA; abundance: NA; v_gene: TRBV28; CDR3nt: TGTGCCATCGCGATGGGGGACAACTACGAGCAGTACTTC; CDR3aa: CAIAMGDNYEQYF
j_gene: TRBJ2-5; d_gene: TRBD1; abundance: NA; v_gene: TRBV7-9; CDR3nt: TGTGCCAGCAGCTCACTATATGACAGGGGATGGAAGCAGGGAGAGACCCAGTACTTC; CDR3aa: CASSSLYDRGWKQGETQYF
j_gene: TRBJ2-7; d_gene: NA; abundance: once; v_gene: TRBV30; CDR3nt: TGTGCCTGGAGAGATACCGGGTACGAGCAGTACTTC; CDR3aa: CAWRDTGYEQYF
j_gene: TRBJ2-7; d_gene: NA; abundance: NA; v_gene: TRBV6-1; CDR3nt: TGTGCCAGCAGTGAAGGGCCTGGCCCCTACGAGCAGTACTTC; CDR3aa: CASSEGPGPYEQYF
j_gene: TRBJ2-1; d_gene: NA; abundance: once; v_gene: TRBV10-3; CDR3nt: TGTGCCAGCGCACATAGGACTGACGAGCAGTTCTTC; CDR3aa: CASAHRTDEQFF
j_gene: TRBJ1-6; d_gene: NA; abundance: NA; v_gene: TRBV7-6; CDR3nt: TGTGCCAGCAGCTTATTTGGGGAGGGGAGCTCCTATAATTCACCCCTCCACTTT; CDR3aa: CASSLFGEGSSYNSPLHF
j_gene: TRBJ2-7; d_gene: TRBD2; abundance: NA; v_gene: TRBV6-5; CDR3nt: TGTGCCAGCATCGCTACTAGCGCAGGCTCCTACGAGCAGTACTTC; CDR3aa: CASIATSAGSYEQYF
j_gene: TRBJ2-6; d_gene: NA; abundance: NA; v_gene: TRBV15; CDR3nt: TGTGCCACCAGCAGAGATCTAGGGGCAGGGGCTGGGGCCAACGTCCTGACTTTC; CDR3aa: CATSRDLGAGAGANVLTF
j_gene: TRBJ2-7; d_gene: TRBD2; abundance: NA; v_gene: TRBV30; CDR3nt: TGTGCCTGGAGCGGGGGGGCCGAGCAGTACTTC; CDR3aa: CAWSGGAEQYF
j_gene: TRBJ2-5; d_gene: TRBD2; abundance: NA; v_gene: TRBV7-9; CDR3nt: TGTGCCAGCAGCATGGGGGGGCTAGCGGGAGACCAAGAGACCCAGTACTTC; CDR3aa: CASSMGGLAGDQETQYF
j_gene: TRBJ2-1; d_gene: TRBD2; abundance: NA; v_gene: TRBV10-1; CDR3nt: TGCGCCAGCAGTGAGTCAGCTAGGGCTAGCGGGAGGAATGAGCAGTTCTTC; CDR3aa: CASSESARASGRNEQFF
j_gene: TRBJ1-2; d_gene: NA; abundance: NA; v_gene: TRBV28; CDR3nt: TGTGCCAGCAGTCAGGGCCCGGTAAACTATGGCTACACCTTC; CDR3aa: CASSQGPVNYGYTF
j_gene: TRBJ2-7; d_gene: NA; abundance: NA; v_gene: TRBV4-3; CDR3nt: TGCGCCAGCAGCCAAGGCCAAAGCGGCCCCTACGAGCAGTACTTC; CDR3aa: CASSQGQSGPYEQYF
j_gene: TRBJ1-2; d_gene: NA; abundance: NA; v_gene: TRBV28; CDR3nt: TGTGCCAGCAGCAGGGTCTATGGCTACACCTTC; CDR3aa: CASSRVYGYTF
j_gene: TRBJ2-6; d_gene: NA; abundance: once; v_gene: TRBV18; CDR3nt: TGTGCCAGCTCAAGAGGAGATGCTGGGGCCAACGTCCTGACTTTC; CDR3aa: CASSRGDAGANVLTF
j_gene: TRBJ2-4; d_gene: NA; abundance: NA; v_gene: TRBV27; CDR3nt: TGTGCCAGCAGTTTTATGGGGGCCGGCAAAAACATTCAGTACTTC; CDR3aa: CASSFMGAGKNIQYF
j_gene: TRBJ1-2; d_gene: NA; abundance: NA; v_gene: TRBV27; CDR3nt: TGTGCCAGCAGCCTCGGGGGGGCGACCTATGGCTACACCTTC; CDR3aa: CASSLGGATYGYTF
j_gene: TRBJ2-1; d_gene: TRBD2; abundance: NA; v_gene: TRBV6-4; CDR3nt: TGTGCCAGCAGTGATGGGTGGCGGGGGGGCCGAGAGCAGTTCTTC; CDR3aa: CASSDGWRGGREQFF